These T cell receptor beta chains were read from a single sample in a study of control samples from healthy donors and cancer patients. The protocol was immunoSEQ multiplex PCR, while the TCRdb copy is restricted to in-frame clones and leaves out a portion. The data contain over 150,000 clones, 90% to 95% of them singletons. The sample taken for sequencing was blood. The origin of the receptors is a woman younger than 30 in good health. Both conserved end residues are part of each CDR3. A D gene is named only where the DNA matches it firmly. Size values are once, few and many counts, or a class for expanded clones, and some rows have none.

>TRBD1|TRBV7-2|TRBJ1-5|NA
CASSLQGYSNQPQHF
TGTGCCAGCAGCCTACAGGGGTATAGCAATCAGCCCCAGCATTTT
>NA|TRBV7-2|TRBJ1-2|few
CASSLVSTGGYGYTF
TGTGCCAGCAGCTTAGTCTCGACTGGGGGCTATGGCTACACCTTC
>TRBD1|TRBV5-5|TRBJ2-7|NA
CASSPTGQGPYEQYF
TGTGCCAGCAGCCCGACGGGACAGGGACCCTACGAGCAGTACTTC
>NA|TRBV7-7|TRBJ1-4|once
CASSQGIVEKLFF
TGTGCTAGCAGCCAGGGGATAGTCGAAAAACTGTTTTTT
>TRBD1|TRBV4-1|TRBJ1-4|NA
CASSQIGTGSEKLFF
TGCGCCAGCAGCCAAATCGGGACAGGGAGTGAAAAACTGTTTTTT
>NA|TRBV19|TRBJ1-1|NA
CATAERNTEAFF
TGTGCCACGGCGGAGAGGAACACTGAAGCTTTCTTT
>NA|TRBV3-1/TRBV3-2|TRBJ1-1|NA
CASSQDLGATGQRNTEAFF
TGTGCCAGCAGCCAAGATTTGGGTGCAACCGGACAGAGGAACACTGAAGCTTTCTTT
>NA|TRBV11-2|TRBJ1-1|NA
CASSLATNTEAFF
TGTGCCAGCAGCTTAGCCACGAACACTGAAGCTTTCTTT
>NA|TRBV2|TRBJ1-2|NA
CASPIRPAGNYGYTF
TGTGCCAGCCCAATTCGGCCCGCAGGGAACTATGGCTACACCTTC
>TRBD1|TRBV29-1|TRBJ1-5|NA
CSVEDRQGFHQPQHF
TGCAGCGTTGAAGATAGACAGGGATTCCATCAGCCCCAGCATTTT
>TRBD1|TRBV27|TRBJ1-5|NA
CASSYPGGASNQPQHF
TGTGCCAGCAGTTACCCAGGGGGGGCAAGCAATCAGCCCCAGCATTTT
>NA|TRBV19|TRBJ2-1|NA
CASSIQSGFVDYEQFF
TGTGCCAGTAGTATACAGTCAGGATTTGTTGATTATGAGCAGTTCTTC
>TRBD2|TRBV2|TRBJ2-7|once
CASSAGGPTGEQYF
TGTGCCAGCTCAGCGGGAGGGCCAACGGGCGAGCAGTACTTC
>NA|TRBV24-1|TRBJ2-4|NA
CATSDPPSGQSAKNIQYF
TGTGCCACCAGTGACCCCCCGAGCGGGCAGTCGGCCAAAAACATTCAGTACTTC
>NA|TRBV12-3/TRBV12-4|TRBJ2-5|NA
CASSPPLGPGQYF
TGTGCCAGCAGTCCCCCGCTAGGGCCTGGCCAGTACTTC